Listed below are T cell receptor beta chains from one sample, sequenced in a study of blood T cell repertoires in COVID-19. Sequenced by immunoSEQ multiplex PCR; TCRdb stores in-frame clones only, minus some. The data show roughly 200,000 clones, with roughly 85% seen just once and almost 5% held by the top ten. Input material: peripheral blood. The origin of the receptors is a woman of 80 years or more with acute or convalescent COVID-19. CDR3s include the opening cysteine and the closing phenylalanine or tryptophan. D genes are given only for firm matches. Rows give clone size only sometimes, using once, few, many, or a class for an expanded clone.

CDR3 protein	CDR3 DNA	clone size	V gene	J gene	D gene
CASSRGTEYTEAFF	TGTGCCAGCAGTAGGGGTACCGAGTACACTGAAGCTTTCTTT	-	TRBV6-5	TRBJ1-1	-
CASSWGGNGYTF	TGTGCCAGCAGCTGGGGGGGGAACGGCTACACCTTC	once	TRBV11-2	TRBJ1-2	-
CSVARTGGNEKLFF	TGCAGCGTCGCTAGGACAGGGGGAAATGAAAAACTGTTTTTT	-	TRBV29-1	TRBJ1-4	TRBD1
CASSLGGDQPQHF	TGTGCCAGCAGTTTAGGGGGCGATCAGCCCCAGCATTTT	-	TRBV12-3/TRBV12-4	TRBJ1-5	-
CASSLPRTSGIHEQYF	TGCGCCAGCAGCTTGCCCCGGACTAGCGGGATTCACGAGCAGTACTTC	-	TRBV5-1	TRBJ2-7	TRBD2
CASSPRRGGADTQYF	TGTGCCAGCAGCCCCCGCCGAGGGGGCGCAGATACGCAGTATTTT	-	TRBV7-2	TRBJ2-3	TRBD1
CASSPSTDTQYF	TGTGCCAGCAGCCCGAGCACAGATACGCAGTATTTT	-	TRBV7-8	TRBJ2-3	-
CATSESRSTDTQYF	TGTGCCACCAGTGAGTCGAGGAGCACAGATACGCAGTATTTT	-	TRBV24-1	TRBJ2-3	-
CASLLEQNNEQFF	TGTGCCAGCCTCTTGGAACAGAACAATGAGCAGTTCTTC	many	TRBV2	TRBJ2-1	-
CAISGQSNYGYTF	TGTGCCATCAGTGGACAGTCGAACTATGGCTACACCTTC	few	TRBV10-3	TRBJ1-2	-